Below, 4 T cell receptor beta chains from the same sample are listed, as sequenced in a study of Tregs in tolerant kidney transplant recipients. TCRdb keeps only in-frame clones here, not all; method: immunoSEQ multiplex PCR. Among around 50,000 clones listed, approximately 91% were seen once. Related graft donors supplied nonmyeloablative bone marrow transplants, and mixed chimerism was transient. Material: CD8+ T cells from blood (PBMCs), obtained 24 months after the transplant. These receptors were obtained from a human patient who received a combined kidney and bone marrow transplant. Some T cells may possibly be graft donor cells.

The CDR3 DNA follows: TGTGCCAGTAGTATAAGTAGCGGAGATCTCTCCTACGAGCAGTACTTC. Its protein product is CASSISSGDLSYEQYF. V and J are TRBV19 and TRBJ2-7; a possible D gene is TRBD2 (6 bases). The V and J ends lost 2 bases and 0 bases respectively, with 14 bases between them. This CDR3 is built from 16 residues. Germline CDR1 and CDR2: LNHDA and SQIVND (reference sequence).

This clone has just one count. The chain combines TRBV7-2 with TRBJ1-6, with a tentative D call TRBD1 (6 bases). This CDR3 comprises 18 residues. The germline V gene has CDR1 SGHTA and CDR2 FQGNSA. V was shortened by 0 bases and J by 0 bases, with 12 bases between the two germline ends. CDR3 in amino acids: CASSLAGRGSSYNSPLHF. As DNA, the CDR3 is TGTGCCAGCAGCTTAGCGGGTAGGGGGAGCTCCTATAATTCACCCCTCCACTTT.

This clone has a single count. The chain is built from TRBV28 and TRBJ2-7; TRBD1 matches 7 bases. The CDR3 has 16 residues. V lost 5 bases, J lost 3 bases, and 13 bases stayed unmatched. In germline, CDR1 is MDHEN, CDR2 SYDVKM. The CDR3 DNA reads TGTGCCAGCAGTCCCGTCTGGGCAGGGGGTAACTACGAGCAGTACTTC. Residues: CASSPVWAGGNYEQYF. Filled out from reference TRBV28 and TRBJ2-7, the complete variable domain reads DVKVTQSSRYLVKRTGEKVFLECVQDMDHENMFWYRQDPGLGLRLIYFSYDVKMKEKGDIPEGYSVSREKKERFSLILESASTNQTSMYLCASSPVWAGGNYEQYFGPGTRLTVT.

CDR3 amino acids: CASSSGGLDTEAFF. The CDR3 nucleotides are TGTGCCAGCAGTTCCGGGGGACTCGACACTGAAGCTTTCTTT. The rearrangement joins TRBV6-5 to TRBJ1-1; perhaps TRBD1 as D (5 bases). The CDR3 extends over 14 amino acids. Trimming removed 4 bases from V and 3 bases from J, with 12 bases in between. The germline CDR1 and CDR2 sequences are MNHEY and SVGAGI.